The sequence of this TCR beta chain was determined in a study of T cell responses to AZD1222 COVID-19 vaccine. The V and J ends lost 11 bases and 2 bases respectively, with 19 bases between them. The CDR3 sequence is 14 residues long. The germline V gene encodes CDR1 MNHEY and CDR2 SVGAGI. Points on this clone: What it recognizes is unknown.

Overall study findings and caveats: The sample set comprised mostly white British donors with more females, and clonal diversity was possibly underestimated. Spike-specific TCR breadth rose after two AZD1222 doses, and depth rose as well. It was only after the peak T cell response that any repertoires were sampled.

The protocol was immunoSEQ multiplex PCR, while the TCRdb copy is restricted to in-frame clones and leaves out a portion. The table includes about 140,000 clones, around 90% detected once. This receptor was taken from an adult who received the AZD1222 COVID-19 vaccine. The material was peripheral blood, obtained 28 days after the second AZD1222 dose. The J gene is TRBJ2-7, the V gene TRBV6-5; weak D call: TRBD2 (5 bases). CDR3: CALSGPAETYEQYF. The CDR3 nucleotides are TGTGCCTTATCTGGTCCAGCGGAAACCTACGAGCAGTACTTC.